This TCR beta chain appears in the sequencing data of a study of PD-1 blockade in classical Hodgkin lymphoma. After autologous stem cell transplantation all patients relapsed, and prior brentuximab vedotin exposure differed between cohorts. V gave up 4 bases and J gave up 6 bases, with 23 bases separating them. The CDR3 loop spans 16 amino acids. Per germline, CDR1 SGHDT and CDR2 YYEEEE. The table came from immunoSEQ multiplex PCR; TCRdb's copy has only in-frame clones and leaves some out. The sample contains 95,000 to 100,000 clones, more than 85% of which appear only once. The sample here was peripheral blood mononuclear cells (PBMCs), taken before the second cycle of nivolumab. The genes are TRBV5-6 and TRBJ2-7, with D possibly matching TRBD2 (6 bases). The clonotype was recovered from a human donor with classical Hodgkin lymphoma. CDR3 sequence reads: CASSAGTARRSGEQYF. CDR3 sequence (DNA): TGTGCCAGCAGCGCGGGGACGGCCAGGAGATCGGGCGAGCAGTACTTC.